This T cell receptor (beta chain) was sequenced for a study of cytomegalovirus exposure and HLA in healthy donors. At the level of the study: It was reported in a later analysis that the same platform had been used for the roughly 110 validation repertoires as for the roughly 700 first-cohort repertoires.

Assay: immunoSEQ multiplex PCR; the TCRdb copy retains only in-frame clones and omits some. Of about 150,000 clones in the sample, roughly 86% were seen once. Comment on this clone: A read error may account for a junction end that differs from germline.

The origin of this receptor is a human donor in good health. Material: PBMCs.

Here the CDR3 reads CASSLGPGGVNF. CDR3 DNA: TGTGCCAGCAGTTTAGGGCCCGGGGGGGTCAATTTT. This rearrangement joins TRBV28 to TRBJ1-3; D is possibly TRBD1 (5 bases). The length of the CDR3 is 12 residues. Germline CDR1 is MDHEN and CDR2 is SYDVKM.